This TCR beta chain was captured in a study of blood T cell repertoires in COVID-19. Study-wide context: COVID-19 samples collected from the United States, Italy and Spain covered acute and convalescent phases. Sources were T cells, B-cell-depleted T cells, or PBMCs; the material itself was cDNA or gDNA.

V lost 0 bases and J lost 2, with 9 bases in between. This CDR3 is built from 15 residues. The germline V gene encodes CDR1 SGDLS and CDR2 YYNGEE. During active infection, Seattle patients enrolled and were then monitored through disease. This clone showed up just a few times. At the DNA level, this CDR3 is encoded by other sequences in the same sample as well. Authors' processing steps: Reference gene primers were amplified, and this amplification served to estimate nucleated cell counts. Measured with immunoSEQ multiplex PCR; TCRdb has only the in-frame clones, and not every one. V, J and clone size are taken as reported in that table, and D and trimming were inferred from the DNA itself. The table has about 230,000 clones, 85% seen once.

The sequence was obtained from a man aged 50-60 years with COVID-19, enrolled during active disease. Sequenced sample: peripheral blood. The V and J genes are TRBV9 and TRBJ2-1; tentative D call: TRBD2 (7 bases). The CDR3, as DNA: TGTGCCAGCAGCGTAGAGGGGGGGACCTACAATGAGCAGTTCTTC. It codes for CASSVEGGTYNEQFF.